This entry lists 18 T cell receptor beta chains sequenced from one sample in a study of tumor-infiltrating lymphocytes in primary liver carcinoma. TCR beta cDNA was reverse-transcribed from around 0.55 ug of total RNA. The reaction used a constant-region primer and ProtoScript II reverse transcriptase. Three nested multiplex PCR rounds of slightly modified ARM-PCR generated TCR beta libraries. PCR rounds one and two used TRBV1-TRBV30 forward primers with a C-beta reverse primer for around 10 cycles each. TCRdb recomputed calls from the multiplex PCR reads with MiXCR, one row per CDR3 protein. Of 40,000 to 55,000 distinct CDR3 sequences in the sample, roughly 80% were seen once. Co-extraction of both nucleic acids (RNA and DNA) used roughly 18-32 mg of unsorted bulk tissue. Material: liver tumor tissue from sampling region 5. The sample's subset: tumor region T5, tumor centre. The source is a man aged 40-49 years with primary liver carcinoma and hepatitis B virus infection.

As concerns this clonotype: This CDR3 is missing its conserved last phenylalanine or tryptophan, likely due to a read error. The DNA is left out, because the CDR3 cannot be placed on it with certainty; the CDR3 is given as TCRdb lists it. The genes are TRBV6-5 and TRBJ2-7; TRBD2 is the table's D call, not checked against the DNA. The CDR3 extends over 16 residues, inclusive of both ends. Looked up from germline, CDR1 is MNHEY and CDR2 is SVGAGI. CDR3 amino acids: CANRPDRIAFPLGEYL.

The CDR3 loop is CASSLLVGGYEQFF. The CDR3 DNA sequence: TGCGCCAGTTCTCTTCTAGTGGGAGGTTATGAGCAGTTCTTC. This chain links TRBV5-1 with TRBJ2-1; D is possibly TRBD2 (6 bases). Between the trimmed V and J ends, which lost 8 bases and 8 bases, there was a span of 20 bases. CDR1 is SGHRS and CDR2 is YFSETQ in the germline V gene. There are 14 residues in the CDR3. Filled out from reference TRBV5-1 and TRBJ2-1, the complete variable domain reads KAGVTQTPRYLIKTRGQQVTLSCSPISGHRSVSWYQQTPGQGLQFLFEYFSETQRNKGNFPGRFSGRQFSNSRSEMNVSTLELGDSALYLCASSLLVGGYEQFFGPGTRLTVL.

The chain carries TRBV11-1 and TRBJ2-1, with 11 bases that match TRBD2. CDR3 length equals 20 residues. Germline V gene lookup returns CDR1 SGHAT and CDR2 FQDESV (reference sequence). Trimming removed 5 bases from V and 6 bases from J; junction bases left unmatched: 21. The CDR3 nucleotides are TGTGCCAGCAGCATAGGAATGACTAGCGGGGACTCACGGTTCGGCAATGAGCAGTTCTTC. Translating it yields CASSIGMTSGDSRFGNEQFF.

On this clonotype: Lacking the conserved final phenylalanine or tryptophan, this CDR3 likely reflects a read error. No DNA is shown, since the ends of the CDR3 on it are uncertain; the CDR3 is the one TCRdb lists. The J gene is TRBJ2-7, the V gene TRBV28; TRBD1, the table's D call, lacks a check against the DNA. Looked up from germline, CDR1 is MDHEN and CDR2 is SYDVKM. The CDR3 contains 14 residues when both ends are counted. This CDR3 is CANSPTGQSYEHYL.

This clonotype appeared once. Here the CDR3 omits its conserved ending phenylalanine or tryptophan, so a read error is the likely source. The genes are TRBV5-5 and TRBJ1-5; 8 positions agree with TRBD2. The J call may be incorrect, as the DNA end agrees better with TRBJ2-3. CDR3 length equals 14 residues. Germline V gene data show CDR1 as SGHKS and CDR2 as YYEKEE (reference sequence). The chain's CDR3 is CASSPSGGYQPQYL. CDR3 bases: TGTGCCAGCAGCCCTTCGGGGGGGTATCAGCCCCAGTATTTA.

Comments on this clonotype: This CDR3 is missing its conserved last phenylalanine or tryptophan, likely due to a read error. The DNA is omitted, as the CDR3 cannot be located on it reliably, and the CDR3 follows TCRdb's listing. The chain couples TRBV6-5 to TRBJ2-3; the D call TRBD2 from the table was never checked on the DNA. The CDR3 length equals 15 residues, ends included. Per germline, CDR1 MNHEY and CDR2 SVGAGI. The CDR3 protein is CASSPGLAGTDTQYL.

This clonotype was observed many times. This chain links TRBV4-3 with TRBJ2-3; D gene unclear. This CDR3 comprises 14 residues. The V end lost 2 bases, the J end lost 2 bases, and 8 bases lay between the germline ends. Per germline, CDR1 LGHNA and CDR2 YSLEER. The DNA of the CDR3 is TGCGCCAGCAGCCAACGGGCTTTCACAGATACGCAGTATTTT. Encoded protein: CASSQRAFTDTQYF.

The chain has TRBV7-9 and TRBJ2-1; 8 bases fit TRBD2. The germline CDR1 and CDR2 sequences are SEHNR and FQNEAQ (reference sequence). The CDR3 has 15 residues. The V gene end was trimmed by 1 base and the J gene end by 7 bases; junction bases not matched to a gene: 6. The CDR3 here is CASSLVTGGRNEQFF. The CDR3 DNA reads as TGTGCCAGCAGCTTAGTGACGGGAGGGAGGAATGAGCAGTTCTTC.

About this clonotype itself: Compared with germline, one end of the junction differs, possibly owing to a read error. This chain joins TRBV4-3 and TRBJ2-6, with a weak D call TRBD1 (5 bases). The CDR3 extends over 17 amino acids. From germline, CDR1 is LGHNA and CDR2 YSLEER. CDR3 sequence: CPSSQNGSGRGANVLTF. DNA for the CDR3: TGCCCCAGCAGCCAAAATGGGTCAGGGCGCGGAGCCAACGTCCTGACTTTC.

In regard to this clonotype: One junction end does not reproduce the germline sequence, and a read error may be involved. The J gene is TRBJ2-7, the V gene TRBV11-2; perhaps D is TRBD1 or TRBD2 (6 bases each). CDR1 is SGHAT and CDR2 is FQNNGV in the germline V gene. The CDR3 is 12 residues long. Here the CDR3 DNA reads TGTGCCATCAATCCCGGGGGCTACGAGCAGTATTTC. This encodes CAINPGGYEQYF.

This clonotype was found many times. The DNA for the CDR3 is TGTGCCAGCTCGGCGGCCCCCCGACTCTACGAGCAGTACTTC. Its protein is CASSAAPRLYEQYF. V usage is TRBV28 and J usage is TRBJ2-7; no clear D gene. With 8 bases removed from V and 3 bases from J, the gap between germline ends came to 17 bases. The CDR3 contains 14 residues. Germline-derived CDR1 and CDR2 are MDHEN and SYDVKM.

As concerns this clonotype: A read error may account for a junction end that differs from germline. This chain connects TRBV6-2 or TRBV6-3 to TRBJ2-7, with 9 bases fitting TRBD1. The CDR3 has 14 amino acids. Germline V CDR1 and CDR2: MNHEY, SVGEGT. In DNA, the CDR3 is TGTGTCAGCAGTCCCCGGGACAGGGCCCACGAGCAGTACTTC. Protein sequence: CVSSPRDRAHEQYF.

Comments on this clonotype: The junction does not match germline at one end; this may be a read error. The chain combines TRBV29-1 with TRBJ1-6; D gene unclear. The CDR3 contains 12 residues. From germline, CDR1 is SQVTM and CDR2 ANQGSEA. CDR3 nucleotide sequence: TGCAGCGTTGCTCGGTATAATTCACCCCTTCACTTT. Translating it yields CSVARYNSPLHF.

This clonotype was observed once. One end of the junction fails to match germline, which may point to a read error. This rearrangement joins TRBV28 to TRBJ2-7, with D tentatively TRBD1 (6 bases). This CDR3 region has 14 residues. The V gene's germline CDR1 is MDHEN and CDR2 SYDVKM. As DNA, the CDR3 is TGTGCCAGCAGTCTTCGACAGGAGTACTACGGGCAGTACTTC. Amino acids: CASSLRQEYYGQYF.

The V call is TRBV5-5, the J call TRBJ1-1, with D possibly matching TRBD1 (6 bases). Germline V gene lookup returns CDR1 SGHKS and CDR2 YYEKEE (reference sequence). V was shortened by 4 bases and J by 5 bases, with 18 bases between the two germline ends. CDR3 length: 15 residues. The CDR3 sequence: CASSLFGRGGTEAFF. CDR3 DNA: TGTGCCAGCAGCCTGTTCGGGAGAGGGGGTACTGAAGCTTTCTTT.

This clonotype turned up a few times. This clone may be a read error of a much larger clone one base away. The chain links TRBV28 to TRBJ1-1; D possibly corresponds to TRBD1 (5 bases). The germline V gene has CDR1 MDHEN and CDR2 SYDVKM. This CDR3 is built from 13 residues. For the CDR3, the DNA is TGTGCCAGCAGATTGGGGCTGGTCACTGAAGCTTCCTTT. As protein: CASRLGLVTEASF.

A note on this clonotype: No conserved phenylalanine or tryptophan is present at the end of the CDR3, so a read error is the likely explanation. Because the CDR3's place on the DNA is in doubt, the DNA is left out and the CDR3 is given as listed by TCRdb. The rearrangement uses TRBV7-8 and TRBJ2-5; the listed D gene, TRBD1, was not tested against the DNA. Germline-derived CDR1 and CDR2 are SGHVS and FQNEAQ. The CDR3 is 14 amino acids long, termini counted. The CDR3 loop reads CASKQGTTQETQYL.

As concerns this clonotype: Sequence at one end of the junction differs from germline and may be a read error. The J gene is TRBJ2-5, the V gene TRBV12-3 or TRBV12-4; D is perhaps TRBD2 (5 bases). The CDR3 runs to 14 residues. The CDR3 DNA reads as TGTGCCAACAGTTCGGATACCGGAGGAGAGGCCCAGTACTTC. It codes for CANSSDTGGEAQYF.